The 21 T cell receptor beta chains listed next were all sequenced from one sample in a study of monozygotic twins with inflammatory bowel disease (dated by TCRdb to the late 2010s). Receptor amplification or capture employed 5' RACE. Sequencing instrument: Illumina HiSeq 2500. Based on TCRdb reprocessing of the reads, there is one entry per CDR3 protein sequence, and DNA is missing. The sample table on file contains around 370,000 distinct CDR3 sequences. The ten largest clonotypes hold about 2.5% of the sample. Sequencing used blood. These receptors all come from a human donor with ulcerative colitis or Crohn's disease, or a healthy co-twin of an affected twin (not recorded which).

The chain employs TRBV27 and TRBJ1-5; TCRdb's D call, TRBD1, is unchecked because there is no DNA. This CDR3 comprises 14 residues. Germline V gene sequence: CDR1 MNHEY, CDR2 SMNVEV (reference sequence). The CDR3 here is CASRGTGPNQPQHF.

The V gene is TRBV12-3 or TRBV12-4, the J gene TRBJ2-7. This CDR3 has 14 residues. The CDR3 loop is CASRRAGNSYEQYF.

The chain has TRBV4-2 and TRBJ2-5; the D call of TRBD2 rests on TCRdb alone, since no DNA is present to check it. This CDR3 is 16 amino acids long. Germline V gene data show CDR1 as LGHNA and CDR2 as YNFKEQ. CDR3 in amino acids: CASSQIRAGSQETQYF.

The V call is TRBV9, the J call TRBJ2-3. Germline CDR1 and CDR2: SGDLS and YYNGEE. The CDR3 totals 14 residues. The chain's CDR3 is CASSSPRNTDTQYF.

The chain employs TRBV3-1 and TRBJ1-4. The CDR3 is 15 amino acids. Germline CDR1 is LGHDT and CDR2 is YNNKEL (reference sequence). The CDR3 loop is CASSEGAATNEKLFF.

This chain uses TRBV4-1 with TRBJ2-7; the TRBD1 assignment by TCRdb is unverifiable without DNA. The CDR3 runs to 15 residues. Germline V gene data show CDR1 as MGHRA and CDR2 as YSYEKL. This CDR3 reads CASSQDPGGTYEQYF.

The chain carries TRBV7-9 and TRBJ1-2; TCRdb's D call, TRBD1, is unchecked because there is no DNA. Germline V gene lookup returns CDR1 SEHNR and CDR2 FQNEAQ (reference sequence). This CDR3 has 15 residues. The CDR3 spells CASSLGLQGSYGYTF.

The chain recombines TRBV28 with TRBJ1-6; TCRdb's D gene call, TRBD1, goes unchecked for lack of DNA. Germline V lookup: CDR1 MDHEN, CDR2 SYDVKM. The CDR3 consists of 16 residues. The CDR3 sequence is CASSLWGTGFNSPLHF.

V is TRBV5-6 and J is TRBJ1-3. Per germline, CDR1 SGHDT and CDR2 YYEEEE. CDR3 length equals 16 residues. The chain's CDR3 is CASSLPGGRSGNTIYF. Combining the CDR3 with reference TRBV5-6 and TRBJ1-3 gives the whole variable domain DAGVTQSPTHLIKTRGQQVTLRCSPKSGHDTVSWYQQALGQGPQFIFQYYEEEERQRGNFPDRFSGHQFPNYSSELNVNALLLGDSALYLCASSLPGGRSGNTIYFGEGSWLTVV.

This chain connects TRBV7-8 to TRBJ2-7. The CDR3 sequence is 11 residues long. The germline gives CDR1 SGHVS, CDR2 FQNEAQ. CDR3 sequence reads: CASSSFYEQYF.

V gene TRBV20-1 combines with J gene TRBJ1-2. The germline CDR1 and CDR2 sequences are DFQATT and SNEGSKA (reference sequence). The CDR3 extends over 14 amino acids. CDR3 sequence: CSARDGQVNYGYTF.

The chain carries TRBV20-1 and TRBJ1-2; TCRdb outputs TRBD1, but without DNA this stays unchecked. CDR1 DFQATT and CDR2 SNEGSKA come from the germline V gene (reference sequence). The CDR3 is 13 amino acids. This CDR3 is CSATGQDGNGYTF.

The CDR3 protein is CATRGDSPYEQYF. The chain couples TRBV24-1 to TRBJ2-7; TCRdb's D gene call, TRBD1, goes unchecked for lack of DNA. Germline V CDR1 and CDR2: KGHDR, SFDVKD. The CDR3 length is 13 residues.

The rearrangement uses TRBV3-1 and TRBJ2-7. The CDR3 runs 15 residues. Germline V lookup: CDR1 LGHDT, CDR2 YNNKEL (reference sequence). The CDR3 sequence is CASSQNLGISYEQYF.

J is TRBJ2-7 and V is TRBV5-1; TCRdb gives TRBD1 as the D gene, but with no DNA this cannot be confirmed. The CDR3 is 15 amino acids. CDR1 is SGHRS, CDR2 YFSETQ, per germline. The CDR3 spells CASSRGVTMTYEQYF.

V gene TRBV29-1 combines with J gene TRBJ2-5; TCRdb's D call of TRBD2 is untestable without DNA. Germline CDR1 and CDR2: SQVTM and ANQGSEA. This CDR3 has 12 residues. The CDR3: CSVAGLRETQYF.

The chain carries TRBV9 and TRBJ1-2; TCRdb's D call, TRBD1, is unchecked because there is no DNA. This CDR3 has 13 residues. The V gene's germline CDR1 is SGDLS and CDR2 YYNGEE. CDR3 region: CASSAGGSYGYTF.

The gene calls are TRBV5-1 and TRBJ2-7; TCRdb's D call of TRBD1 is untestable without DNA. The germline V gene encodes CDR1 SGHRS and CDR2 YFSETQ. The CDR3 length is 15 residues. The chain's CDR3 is CASSPPGTTSYEQYF.

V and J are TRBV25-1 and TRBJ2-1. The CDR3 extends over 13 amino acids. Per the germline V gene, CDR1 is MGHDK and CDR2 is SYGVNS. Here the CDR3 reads CASSEYRYNEQFF.

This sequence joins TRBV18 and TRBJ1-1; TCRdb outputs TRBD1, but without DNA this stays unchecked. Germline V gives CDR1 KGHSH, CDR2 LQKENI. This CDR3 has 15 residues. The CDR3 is CASSPPTGPTREAFF.

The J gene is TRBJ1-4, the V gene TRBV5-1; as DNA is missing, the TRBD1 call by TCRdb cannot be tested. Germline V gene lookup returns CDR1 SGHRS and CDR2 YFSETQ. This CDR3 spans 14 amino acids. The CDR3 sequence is CASSSYGGNEKLFF.